The 20 T cell receptor beta chains listed next were all sequenced from one sample in a study of cytomegalovirus exposure and HLA in healthy donors. PCR employed 60 Vbeta and 13 Jbeta primers. Clones were read by immunoSEQ multiplex PCR, and TCRdb kept only the in-frame ones, dropping some. The sample lists about 86,000 clones, about 71% occurring once. The sequenced material came from PBMCs. The receptors were sampled from a man between 60 and 75 years old in good health and CMV-seronegative.

This clone is a singleton in its sample. This chain links TRBV29-1 with TRBJ2-3, with 8 bases fitting TRBD2. The CDR3 spans 17 residues. Germline V gene data show CDR1 as SQVTM and CDR2 as ANQGSEA. J was trimmed by 2 bases and V by 6 bases; bases with no gene match: 16. CDR3 nucleotide sequence: TGCAGCGTCGGAGGGATACGAGCGGGGGTGGACACAGATACGCAGTATTTT. This gives the protein CSVGGIRAGVDTDTQYF.

V is TRBV28 and J is TRBJ2-5, with D maybe TRBD2 (6 bases). This CDR3 comprises 16 residues. V shed 3 bases and J shed 4 bases, with 18 bases lying between them. Germline values: CDR1 MDHEN, CDR2 SYDVKM. This CDR3 is CASSLVFGGPPETQYF. The CDR3 DNA is TGTGCCAGCAGTTTGGTATTCGGGGGACCTCCAGAGACCCAGTACTTC.

The J gene is TRBJ1-1, the V gene TRBV19; no clear D. The CDR3 is made up of 14 amino acids. Germline CDR1 and CDR2: LNHDA and SQIVND (reference sequence). The germline V and J ends were trimmed by 3 bases and 3 bases, with 11 bases remaining between them. CDR3: CASSIYSGYTEAFF. Written as DNA, the CDR3 is TGTGCCAGTAGTATTTATTCGGGATACACTGAAGCTTTCTTT.

V and J are TRBV28 and TRBJ1-5, with TRBD1 matching 8 bases. The germline V gene has CDR1 MDHEN and CDR2 SYDVKM. This CDR3 is built from 15 residues. Trimming took 7 bases from V and 1 from J; bases not matched to a gene: 6. The DNA for the CDR3 is TGTGCCAGCAACCTACGGACAGGGAGCAATCAGCCCCAGCATTTT. It codes for CASNLRTGSNQPQHF.

The J gene is TRBJ1-1, the V gene TRBV6-5; D is possibly TRBD1 (6 bases). From germline, CDR1 is MNHEY and CDR2 SVGAGI. There are 15 residues in the CDR3. Trimming took 4 bases from V and 0 from J, leaving 12 bases between them. The CDR3 loop is CASSSLDRVNTEAFF. The CDR3 DNA reads as TGTGCCAGCAGTTCCCTGGACAGAGTGAACACTGAAGCTTTCTTT.

The chain is built from TRBV5-6 and TRBJ2-5; tentative D call: TRBD1 (6 bases). The DNA end favors TRBJ2-7, so the J call may be wrong. Germline V lookup: CDR1 SGHDT, CDR2 YYEEEE. The CDR3 has 14 residues. CDR3 amino acids: CASSARDNTYEQYF. Here the CDR3 DNA reads TGTGCCAGCAGCGCCCGGGACAATACCTACGAGCAGTACTTC.

The chain combines TRBV9 with TRBJ1-1; a weak D match, TRBD1 (5 bases). CDR1 SGDLS and CDR2 YYNGEE come from the germline V gene. V lost 3 bases and J 4 bases, leaving 19 bases between the germline ends. The CDR3 consists of 16 residues. CDR3 amino acids: CASSEGPGVWGTEAFF. DNA for the CDR3: TGTGCCAGCAGCGAAGGACCGGGGGTCTGGGGCACTGAAGCTTTCTTT.

The gene calls are TRBV6-1 and TRBJ1-1; 9 bases map to TRBD1. The CDR3 extends over 14 amino acids. Germline CDR1 is MNHNS and CDR2 is SASEGT. J was trimmed by 11 bases and V by 3 bases; bases with no gene match: 10. The CDR3 spells CASSEGTGMLVAFF. The CDR3, as DNA: TGTGCCAGCAGTGAGGGGACAGGGATGTTAGTTGCTTTCTTT.

The rearrangement uses TRBV6-6 and TRBJ1-1, with D unclear. CDR3 length: 13 amino acids. Deletions cut 6 bases from V and 6 bases from J, with 14 bases between. Germline-derived CDR1 and CDR2 are MNHNY and SVGAGI (reference sequence). CDR3: CASSLPNGAEAFF. Here the CDR3 DNA reads TGTGCCAGCAGCTTACCGAACGGGGCTGAAGCTTTCTTT.

The rearrangement links TRBV7-2 to TRBJ1-6; weak D call: TRBD1 (6 bases). CDR3 length: 16 residues. Trimming stripped 2 bases from V and 10 bases from J, with 18 bases between. Germline-derived CDR1 and CDR2 are SGHTA and FQGNSA. The CDR3 region is CASSLIQGSTWSPLHF. CDR3 bases: TGTGCCAGCAGCTTAATTCAGGGGAGTACGTGGTCACCCCTCCACTTT.

This sequence joins TRBV6-1 and TRBJ1-2, with TRBD1 as a possible D gene (5 bases). Trimming took 6 bases from V and 3 from J, leaving 17 bases between them. Germline V gene lookup returns CDR1 MNHNS and CDR2 SASEGT. This CDR3 comprises 15 residues. This CDR3 reads CASSLEWGVYYGYTF. CDR3 nucleotides: TGTGCCAGCAGCCTCGAGTGGGGCGTATACTATGGCTACACCTTC.

V gene TRBV5-6 combines with J gene TRBJ1-5; tentatively, D is TRBD1 (5 bases). V lost 1 base and J 4 bases, leaving 15 bases between the germline ends. CDR1 is SGHDT and CDR2 is YYEEEE in the germline V gene. This CDR3 contains 16 residues. The CDR3 region is CASSLRAVGANQPQHF. The CDR3 nucleotides are TGTGCCAGCAGCTTGAGGGCGGTAGGGGCGAATCAGCCCCAGCATTTT.

V gene TRBV16 combines with J gene TRBJ1-5; D might be TRBD1 (5 bases). CDR1 is KGHSY and CDR2 is FQNENV in the germline V gene. Trimming stripped 0 bases from V and 6 bases from J, with 9 bases between. The CDR3 is 14 residues long. The CDR3 spells CASSQSQGGQPQHF. CDR3 sequence (DNA): TGTGCCAGCAGCCAATCTCAGGGCGGTCAGCCCCAGCATTTT.

This CDR3 is CASRKGQGRQPQHF. CDR3 in DNA: TGTGCCAGCAGGAAAGGACAGGGACGTCAGCCCCAGCATTTT. The chain is built from TRBV21-1 and TRBJ1-5; TRBD1 is taken as the D call from the table, unchecked against the DNA. TRBV21-1 has pseudogene status. CDR3 length: 14 residues.

A single count supports this clone. This rearrangement joins TRBV30 to TRBJ2-1; 7 nucleotides agree with TRBD1. CDR3 length: 13 residues. Trimming cost V 5 bases and J 12 bases; bases outside gene matches: 13. Germline V lookup: CDR1 GTSNPN, CDR2 SVGIG (reference sequence). CDR3 protein: CAWQRQGRHAQFF. CDR3 coding DNA: TGTGCCTGGCAGAGACAGGGAAGGCATGCGCAGTTCTTC.

This clone appeared a single time. The rearrangement joins TRBV7-9 to TRBJ2-7; 12 bases fit TRBD1. With V trimmed by 1 base and J by 7 bases, 8 bases remained unmatched. This CDR3 comprises 16 residues. Germline CDR1 reads SEHNR; CDR2 reads FQNEAQ (reference sequence). CDR3 protein: CASSLVVGQGAGEQYF. CDR3 sequence (DNA): TGTGCCAGCAGCTTAGTAGTGGGACAGGGGGCAGGGGAGCAGTACTTC.

The V and J genes are TRBV30 and TRBJ1-5, with 8 bases matching TRBD1. This CDR3 region has 16 residues. Germline CDR1 GTSNPN, CDR2 SVGIG (reference sequence). V dropped 3 bases and J dropped 6; count of bases not matched to a gene: 13. The CDR3 is CAWSALTAGGSQPQHF. The CDR3 DNA sequence: TGTGCCTGGAGCGCATTAACGGCAGGGGGCAGTCAGCCCCAGCATTTT.

V gene TRBV4-1 combines with J gene TRBJ2-1, with D perhaps TRBD2 (11 bases). The V end was cut by 1 base, the J end by 8 bases, with 27 bases between. This CDR3 contains 19 residues. Germline V gives CDR1 MGHRA, CDR2 YSYEKL. The CDR3 DNA follows: TGCGCCAGCAGCCAAGGGACAGGGGGTTTAGCGGGAGGGCACTATGAGCAGTTCTTC. It yields the protein CASSQGTGGLAGGHYEQFF.

This chain uses TRBV19 with TRBJ2-1; TRBD2 agrees at 10 bases. Looked up from germline, CDR1 is LNHDA and CDR2 is SQIVND (reference sequence). With 4 bases clipped from V and 8 bases from J, the junction kept 5 bases outside the gene matches. This CDR3 is built from 14 residues. For the CDR3, the DNA is TGTGCCAGTAGTAGGGCTAGCGGGAGAGATGAGCAGTTCTTC. Its protein product is CASSRASGRDEQFF.

The chain recombines TRBV5-1 with TRBJ1-6; 7 positions match TRBD1. Trimming at V came to 0 bases and at J to 14 bases, leaving 8 bases not matched to a gene. Germline CDR1 and CDR2: SGHRS and YFSETQ. The CDR3 is 14 residues long. This chain's CDR3 is CASSLGGDSRSLHF. DNA of the CDR3: TGCGCCAGCAGCTTGGGTGGGGACAGTAGGTCCCTCCACTTT.